One sample yielded the 29 T cell receptor beta chains listed below, sequenced in a study of blood T cell repertoires in COVID-19. Data came from immunoSEQ multiplex PCR; TCRdb stores just in-frame clones and leaves some out. Among 250,000 or so clones listed, 84% were seen once. The sequenced sample consisted of PBMCs or T cells enriched from blood (not recorded which). The receptors come from a man in his sixties who had recovered from COVID-19.

V and J are TRBV19 and TRBJ2-3; no definite D call. The CDR3 loop spans 14 amino acids. V was trimmed by 5 bases and J by 2 bases, leaving 11 bases between them. In germline, CDR1 is LNHDA, CDR2 SQIVND (reference sequence). CDR3 sequence: CASSFQRITDTQYF. DNA of the CDR3: TGTGCCAGTAGTTTTCAGAGGATCACAGATACGCAGTATTTT. The complete variable domain, with remaining parts taken from reference TRBV19 and TRBJ2-3, reads DGGITQSPKYLFRKEGQNVTLSCEQNLNHDAMYWYRQDPGQGLRLIYYSQIVNDFQKGDIAEGYSVSREKKESFPLTVTSAQKNPTAFYLCASSFQRITDTQYFGPGTRLTVL.

The chain links TRBV3-1 (or the pseudogene TRBV3-2) to TRBJ1-2; no definite D call. Germline V gene sequence: CDR1 LGHDT, CDR2 YNNKEL (reference sequence). The V gene lost 3 bases and the J gene lost 8 bases, with 16 bases spanning the gap. This CDR3 contains 14 residues. The CDR3 reads CASSHRGPSGGYTF. For the CDR3, the DNA is TGTGCCAGCAGCCACCGAGGACCGTCGGGAGGCTACACCTTC.

The chain is built from TRBV6-6 and TRBJ2-7; D possibly corresponds to TRBD2 (6 bases). Germline-derived CDR1 and CDR2 are MNHNY and SVGAGI (reference sequence). The CDR3 contains 14 residues. Trimming pared 2 bases from V and 3 bases from J, leaving 11 bases between. As DNA, the CDR3 is TGTGCCAGCAGTTACACGGGGGTGCACTACGAGCAGTACTTC. It is translated as CASSYTGVHYEQYF.

The CDR3 here is CASNPTGFLQETQYF. In DNA form, the CDR3 reads TGCGCCAGCAATCCGACAGGGTTCTTACAAGAGACCCAGTACTTC. The rearrangement joins TRBV5-1 to TRBJ2-5, with 7 bases lining up with TRBD1. The CDR3 extends over 15 amino acids. V gave up 6 bases and J gave up 2 bases; unmatched junction bases: 10. From germline, CDR1 is SGHRS and CDR2 YFSETQ.

The chain employs TRBV2 and TRBJ1-1; D is unclear. The CDR3 is 13 amino acids. The germline V gene encodes CDR1 SNHLY and CDR2 FYNNEI. The V and J ends lost 7 bases and 1 base respectively, with 10 bases between them. CDR3 sequence (DNA): TGTGCCAGCATCAACTCAGGGAACACTGAAGCTTTCTTT. It is translated as CASINSGNTEAFF.

The gene calls are TRBV19 and TRBJ2-2, with 12 bases matching TRBD2. Unmatched junction bases numbered 10, after V lost 7 bases and J lost 4 bases. The CDR3 extends over 17 amino acids. Looked up from germline, CDR1 is LNHDA and CDR2 is SQIVND (reference sequence). The CDR3 nucleotides are TGTGCCAGTACCGACCCCCTAGCGGGGGGGTTCACCGGGGAGCTGTTTTTT. It encodes CASTDPLAGGFTGELFF.

The chain is built from TRBV5-1 and TRBJ2-7; the match to TRBD2 covers 9 bases. The CDR3 sequence is 16 residues long. V gave up 4 bases and J gave up 7 bases; unmatched junction bases: 15. CDR1 and CDR2 from the germline V gene are SGHRS and YFSETQ. This CDR3 is CASSDPGGGAQAEQYF. As DNA, the CDR3 is TGCGCCAGCAGCGACCCTGGCGGGGGGGCCCAGGCGGAGCAGTACTTC. Full variable domain (rest looked up from reference TRBV5-1 and TRBJ2-7): KAGVTQTPRYLIKTRGQQVTLSCSPISGHRSVSWYQQTPGQGLQFLFEYFSETQRNKGNFPGRFSGRQFSNSRSEMNVSTLELGDSALYLCASSDPGGGAQAEQYFGPGTRLTVT.

This chain uses TRBV29-1 with TRBJ2-1, with 10 bases matching TRBD1. The CDR3 spans 13 residues. Germline V lookup: CDR1 SQVTM, CDR2 ANQGSEA. V lost 7 bases to trimming and J lost 5 bases; unmatched junction nucleotides: 5. The chain's CDR3 is CSGGDRGDNEQFF. For the CDR3, the DNA is TGCAGCGGAGGGGACAGGGGTGACAATGAGCAGTTCTTC.

The rearrangement links TRBV21-1 to TRBJ1-1. TRBV21-1 constitutes a pseudogene. The CDR3 is made up of 15 amino acids. The DNA for the CDR3 is TGTGCCAGCAGCAAAGATAGCAAAGAGGCCCCTGAAGCTTTCTTT. This encodes CASSKDSKEAPEAFF.

The rearrangement uses TRBV5-6 and TRBJ2-1; possibly TRBD1 for D (7 bases). Germline V CDR1 and CDR2: SGHDT, YYEEEE. This CDR3 region has 15 residues. V was cut by 8 bases and J by 7 bases, with 22 bases left in between. The CDR3 spells CASHGLGAGGNEQFF. The CDR3 DNA reads as TGTGCCAGTCACGGATTAGGGGCAGGGGGGAATGAGCAGTTCTTC.

The V call is TRBV19, the J call TRBJ1-5; D ambiguous. Germline V lookup: CDR1 LNHDA, CDR2 SQIVND (reference sequence). Trimming removed 1 base at V and 2 bases at J, with 9 bases between. This CDR3 is built from 15 residues. CDR3 loop: CASSIGPAGNQPQHF. CDR3 in DNA: TGTGCCAGTAGTATAGGGCCCGCCGGCAATCAGCCCCAGCATTTT.

The chain employs TRBV5-6 and TRBJ2-5; tentatively, D is TRBD2 (5 bases). The CDR3 sequence is 13 residues long. Trimming shortened V by 4 bases and J by 9 bases, and 16 bases separated the two germline ends. Germline lookup yields CDR1 SGHDT and CDR2 YYEEEE. DNA for the CDR3: TGTGCCAGCAGCAGAACTAGGGCCGTGGCCCAGTACTTC. This codes for CASSRTRAVAQYF.

This sequence joins TRBV6-2 or TRBV6-3 and TRBJ2-1; D possibly corresponds to TRBD1 (5 bases). Trimming left V 5 bases short and J 8 bases short, with 10 bases between. CDR3 length equals 12 residues. Germline CDR1 and CDR2: MNHEY and SVGEGT. CDR3 in DNA: TGTGCCAGCAGTGCCCAGGGCGATGAGCAGTTCTTC. Its translation: CASSAQGDEQFF.

The V gene is TRBV19, the J gene TRBJ1-1; D is unclear. The CDR3 is made up of 18 amino acids. Trimming shortened V by 7 bases and J by 4 bases, and 28 bases separated the two germline ends. Per germline, CDR1 LNHDA and CDR2 SQIVND (reference sequence). This chain's CDR3 is CASTPNGLRGFQSTEAFF. Here the CDR3 DNA reads TGTGCCAGTACCCCGAACGGGCTTCGGGGTTTTCAGTCCACTGAAGCTTTCTTT.

This clone was detected only a few times. CDR3 sequence: CASRETSSTGNTIYF. CDR3 coding DNA: TGTGCCAGCAGGGAAACATCCTCAACTGGAAACACCATATATTTT. V gene TRBV2 combines with J gene TRBJ1-3; D remains unclear. Trimming took off 6 bases at V and 2 bases at J, with 14 bases between the two ends. Germline assignment: CDR1 SNHLY and CDR2 FYNNEI. The CDR3 consists of 15 residues.

This chain connects TRBV4-3 to TRBJ1-6; unclear D gene. CDR3 length: 14 amino acids. With 2 bases removed from V and 7 bases from J, the gap between germline ends came to 9 bases. The V gene's germline CDR1 is LGHNA and CDR2 YSLEER. CDR3 sequence: CASSQSLNNSPLHF. In DNA, the CDR3 is TGCGCCAGCAGCCAATCCCTAAACAATTCACCCCTCCACTTT.

J is TRBJ2-1 and V is TRBV7-9; TRBD2 matches 15 bases. This CDR3 is built from 17 residues. V dropped 5 bases and J dropped 8; count of bases not matched to a gene: 10. Germline CDR1 reads SEHNR; CDR2 reads FQNEAQ (reference sequence). CDR3 amino acids: CASSPRTSGGAWYEQFF. In DNA form, the CDR3 reads TGTGCCAGCAGCCCGCGGACTAGCGGGGGGGCCTGGTATGAGCAGTTCTTC.

The V gene is TRBV24-1, the J gene TRBJ2-7; the D gene is possibly TRBD1 (6 bases). This CDR3 region has 16 residues. V shed 4 bases and J shed 2 bases, with 17 bases lying between them. The V gene's germline CDR1 is KGHDR and CDR2 SFDVKD. The CDR3 loop reads CATSDSTGISPYEQYF. The CDR3 bases are TGTGCCACCAGTGACTCGACAGGTATTTCCCCCTACGAGCAGTACTTC.

J is TRBJ2-3 and V is TRBV13; D ambiguous. The V gene's germline CDR1 is PRHDT and CDR2 FYEKMQ (reference sequence). Trimming stripped 0 bases from V and 2 bases from J, with 12 bases between. The CDR3 totals 16 residues. The CDR3 bases are TGTGCCAGCAGCTTAGGAACAGACATTTACACAGATACGCAGTATTTT. It codes for CASSLGTDIYTDTQYF.

The CDR3: CASSLKGEANEKLFF. In nucleotides, the CDR3 is TGTGCCAGCAGCTTAAAGGGGGAAGCTAATGAAAAACTGTTTTTT. The V call is TRBV11-2, the J call TRBJ1-4, with a possible D match to TRBD1 (6 bases). V lost 2 bases and J lost 3, with 10 bases in between. The CDR3 has 15 residues. The germline gives CDR1 SGHAT, CDR2 FQNNGV.

The chain is built from TRBV10-2 and TRBJ1-5; TRBD1 might be the D (5 bases). V was trimmed by 0 bases and J by 6 bases, leaving 15 bases between them. CDR1 WSHSY and CDR2 SAAADI come from the germline V gene. The CDR3 length is 16 residues. For the CDR3, the DNA is TGCGCCAGCAGTGAGTCGGGACGGGGAGGGGCTCAGCCCCAGCATTTT. Residues: CASSESGRGGAQPQHF.

This clone appeared a single time. The chain recombines TRBV7-3 with TRBJ2-5; D remains ambiguous. V gave up 2 bases and J gave up 2 bases, with 6 bases separating them. The CDR3 is made up of 13 amino acids. From germline, CDR1 is SGHTA and CDR2 FQGTGA. The CDR3 DNA sequence: TGTGCCAGCAGCTTAGCGCGTCAAGAGACCCAGTACTTC. Translated, it gives CASSLARQETQYF.

The rearrangement links TRBV5-6 to TRBJ2-2, with no clear D. The CDR3 is made up of 15 amino acids. Trimming stripped 0 bases from V and 4 bases from J, with 10 bases between. Germline V CDR1 and CDR2: SGHDT, YYEEEE. CDR3 DNA: TGTGCCAGCAGCTTGGATACCAGGCTCACCGGGGAGCTGTTTTTT. Encoded protein: CASSLDTRLTGELFF. Together with reference TRBV5-6 and TRBJ2-2, the CDR3 gives the full variable domain: DAGVTQSPTHLIKTRGQQVTLRCSPKSGHDTVSWYQQALGQGPQFIFQYYEEEERQRGNFPDRFSGHQFPNYSSELNVNALLLGDSALYLCASSLDTRLTGELFFGEGSRLTVL.

The gene calls are TRBV11-2 and TRBJ2-7, with 8 bases aligning to TRBD1. CDR3 length: 16 amino acids. The V segment lost 5 bases and the J segment 0 bases; nucleotides outside the gene matches: 9. Germline V gene sequence: CDR1 SGHAT, CDR2 FQNNGV. The CDR3 DNA follows: TGTGCCAGCAGCCCGATTTATACAGGGGGCTCCTACGAGCAGTACTTC. Translated, it gives CASSPIYTGGSYEQYF.

This chain connects TRBV24-1 to TRBJ2-5, with TRBD1 identical over 9 bases. Unmatched junction bases numbered 7, after V lost 4 bases and J lost 5 bases. From germline, CDR1 is KGHDR and CDR2 SFDVKD. The CDR3 loop spans 15 amino acids. CDR3 DNA sequence: TGTGCCACCAGTGAGCGGGACAGGGTCGGGGAGACCCAGTACTTC. It is translated as CATSERDRVGETQYF.

The gene calls are TRBV11-2 and TRBJ2-2; no clear D. The V end lost 5 bases, the J end lost 5 bases, and 15 bases lay between the germline ends. The CDR3 is 15 residues long. Germline assignment: CDR1 SGHAT and CDR2 FQNNGV. CDR3 region: CASSLGYSSTGELFF. For the CDR3, the DNA is TGTGCCAGCAGCCTCGGGTATTCGAGTACCGGGGAGCTGTTTTTT.

The chain has TRBV6-1 and TRBJ1-3; the D is unclear. This CDR3 has 13 amino acids. Germline CDR1 and CDR2: MNHNS and SASEGT. Between the trimmed V and J ends, which lost 6 bases and 4 bases, there was a span of 10 bases. CDR3 sequence (DNA): TGTGCCAGCAGCCTCCCCACAGGAAACACCATATATTTT. As protein: CASSLPTGNTIYF.

This clone was seen a few times. The chain has TRBV2 and TRBJ1-2; TRBD1 matches at 10 bases. Per the germline V gene, CDR1 is SNHLY and CDR2 is FYNNEI. With V trimmed by 7 bases and J by 7 bases, 9 bases remained unmatched. The CDR3 extends over 14 amino acids. The CDR3 spells CASKVRQGAGGYTF. DNA of the CDR3: TGTGCCAGCAAAGTAAGACAGGGGGCTGGTGGCTACACCTTC.

The sample holds a few counts of this clone. The chain links TRBV27 to TRBJ2-7; possibly TRBD2 for D (6 bases). CDR1 MNHEY and CDR2 SMNVEV come from the germline V gene (reference sequence). CDR3 size: 14 residues. V lost 5 bases to trimming and J lost 7 bases, with 18 bases between them. CDR3 bases: TGTGCCAGCAGTCCCCCGTGGCCCGGGGGTGAGCAGTACTTC. Residues: CASSPPWPGGEQYF.